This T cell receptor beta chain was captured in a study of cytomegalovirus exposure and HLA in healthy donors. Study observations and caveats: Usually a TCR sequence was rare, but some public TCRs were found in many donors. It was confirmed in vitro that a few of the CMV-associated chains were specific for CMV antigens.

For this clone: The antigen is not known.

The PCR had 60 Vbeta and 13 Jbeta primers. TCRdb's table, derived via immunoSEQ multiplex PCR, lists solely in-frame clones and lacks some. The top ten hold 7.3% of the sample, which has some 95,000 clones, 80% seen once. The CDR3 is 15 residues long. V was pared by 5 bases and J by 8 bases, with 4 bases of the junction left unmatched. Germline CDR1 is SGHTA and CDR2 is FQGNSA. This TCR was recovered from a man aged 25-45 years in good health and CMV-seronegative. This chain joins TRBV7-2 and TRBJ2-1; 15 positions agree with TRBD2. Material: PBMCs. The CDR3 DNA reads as TGTGCCAGCAGCCCGGGACTAGCGGGAGGATATGAGCAGTTCTTC. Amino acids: CASSPGLAGGYEQFF. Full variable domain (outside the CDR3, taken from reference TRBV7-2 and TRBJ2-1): GAGVSQSPSNKVTEKGKDVELRCDPISGHTALYWYRQSLGQGLEFLIYFQGNSAPDKSGLPSDRFSAERTGGSVSTLTIQRTQQEDSAVYLCASSPGLAGGYEQFFGPGTRLTVL.